Listed here are 18 T cell receptor beta chains from one sample, sequenced in a study of radiotherapy plus CTLA-4 blockade in lung cancer (dated by TCRdb to 2016 to 2019). Receptor amplification or capture employed the immunoSEQ multiplex PCR assay. TCRdb took this table from immuneACCESS and kept in-frame rearrangements with V and J called. Such tables lack part of the clones; where checked against another copy, unresolved V genes explain under half of the gap, and the rest is unexplained. Counted in this sample were 85,000 to 90,000 clones; 85% to 90% of them appeared once. The leading ten clones occupy 16% of the sample. The material was peripheral blood, obtained from a patient treated with radiotherapy plus ipilimumab. The source is a human donor with non-small cell lung cancer that progressed on radiotherapy plus ipilimumab.

This clone turned up a few times. The chain employs TRBV7-2 and TRBJ2-2; TRBD2 matches 7 bases. Trimming removed 4 bases from V and 6 bases from J; junction bases left unmatched: 8. The germline gives CDR1 SGHTA, CDR2 FQGNSA. CDR3 length: 15 amino acids. The CDR3 loop reads CASSSRTSAPGELFF. The CDR3 nucleotides are TGTGCCAGCAGCTCACGGACTAGTGCGCCCGGGGAGCTGTTTTTT.

The chain is built from TRBV5-3 and TRBJ2-3; TRBD2 matches at 13 bases. TRBV5-3 is identified as an open reading frame with a role that is uncertain. V shed 0 bases, J shed 1 base, and the junction held 2 bases outside the gene matches. The CDR3 spans 17 residues. The DNA for the CDR3 is TGTGCCAGAAGCTTGGTACTAGCGGGAGGGCGCACAGATACGCAGTATTTT. Protein: CARSLVLAGGRTDTQYF.

The DNA of the CDR3 is TGTGCCAGTAGTAGAAACCCGACAGGGGGCGACGCTTATGGCTACACCTTC. This encodes CASSRNPTGGDAYGYTF. The chain has TRBV19 and TRBJ1-2; 10 nucleotides match TRBD1. CDR1 is LNHDA and CDR2 is SQIVND in the germline V gene (reference sequence). The CDR3 covers 17 residues. The V gene end was trimmed by 4 bases and the J gene end by 5 bases; junction bases not matched to a gene: 13.

The chain is built from TRBV6-5 and TRBJ2-2; D gene uncertain. This CDR3 has 14 amino acids. Germline V gives CDR1 MNHEY, CDR2 SVGAGI. V was trimmed by 7 bases and J by 1 base, leaving 10 bases between them. CDR3 sequence: CASIRAQNTGELFF. CDR3 sequence (DNA): TGTGCCAGCATCCGGGCCCAGAACACCGGGGAGCTGTTTTTT.

The genes are TRBV18 and TRBJ2-1; 7 bases fit TRBD2. V dropped 4 bases and J dropped 0; count of bases not matched to a gene: 9. The germline V gene encodes CDR1 KGHSH and CDR2 LQKENI. The CDR3 is 17 amino acids. CDR3 nucleotides: TGTGCCAGCTCACTACGGCAGGGAGGGAGCTCCTACAATGAGCAGTTCTTC. Translating gives CASSLRQGGSSYNEQFF.

The J gene is TRBJ1-2, the V gene TRBV5-1; tentatively, D is TRBD1 (5 bases). The V gene's germline CDR1 is SGHRS and CDR2 YFSETQ. The CDR3 is made up of 12 amino acids. The V gene lost 5 bases and the J gene lost 6 bases, with 11 bases spanning the gap. CDR3 sequence reads: CASRAGLDGYTF. The CDR3 DNA reads TGCGCCAGCAGGGCAGGGCTAGATGGCTACACCTTC.

The chain links TRBV15 to TRBJ2-1; D might be TRBD2 (6 bases). Germline V gene lookup returns CDR1 LNHNV and CDR2 YYDKDF (reference sequence). This CDR3 spans 17 amino acids. V dropped 1 base and J dropped 3 bases, with 16 bases sitting between them. CDR3 DNA sequence: TGTGCCACCAGCAGAGCAATGGGCGGGACTTACTACAATGAGCAGTTCTTC. Translating gives CATSRAMGGTYYNEQFF.

This clone was seen a few times. The CDR3: CASSYAGTNQPQHF. Here the CDR3 DNA reads TGTGCCAGCAGTTATGCGGGGACCAATCAGCCCCAGCATTTT. The chain joins TRBV6-5 to TRBJ1-5; D is possibly TRBD1 (5 bases). V lost 3 bases and J 3 bases, leaving 9 bases between the germline ends. CDR3 size: 14 residues. CDR1 MNHEY and CDR2 SVGAGI come from the germline V gene.

The V and J genes are TRBV2 and TRBJ1-4; D gene uncertain. This CDR3 region has 15 residues. V gave up 8 bases and J gave up 0 bases, with 13 bases separating them. CDR1 is SNHLY and CDR2 is FYNNEI in the germline V gene. CDR3 sequence (DNA): TGTGCCAGCGCCCGCCTTACTGCAACTAATGAAAAACTGTTTTTT. Encoded protein: CASARLTATNEKLFF.

V and J are TRBV10-2 and TRBJ1-5, with D possibly matching TRBD1 (5 bases). V was cut by 2 bases and J by 6 bases, with 8 bases left in between. From germline, CDR1 is WSHSY and CDR2 SAAADI. The CDR3 is 13 amino acids. The CDR3 sequence: CASSEQGSQPQHF. CDR3 in DNA: TGCGCCAGCAGTGAGCAGGGTAGTCAGCCCCAGCATTTT.

V gene TRBV30 combines with J gene TRBJ1-1, with D unclear. Trimming removed 4 bases from V and 7 bases from J, with 10 bases in between. CDR1 is GTSNPN and CDR2 is SVGIG in the germline V gene (reference sequence). This CDR3 spans 11 amino acids. The CDR3: CAWTMAGEAFF. The CDR3 nucleotides are TGTGCCTGGACGATGGCGGGTGAAGCTTTCTTT. Full variable domain (missing parts from reference TRBV30 and TRBJ1-1): SQTIHQWPATLVQPVGSPLSLECTVEGTSNPNLYWYRQAAGRGLQLLFYSVGIGQISSEVPQNLSASRPQDRQFILSSKKLLLSDSGFYLCAWTMAGEAFFGQGTRLTVV.

The chain joins TRBV19 to TRBJ1-2; D is unresolved. Deletions cut 3 bases from V and 4 bases from J, with 27 bases between. From germline, CDR1 is LNHDA and CDR2 SQIVND (reference sequence). CDR3 length: 19 residues. The CDR3 nucleotides read TGTGCCAGTAGTATGGACTACCTTTCGGCTCTTGGAATCCTCTATGGCTACACCTTC. Its protein product is CASSMDYLSALGILYGYTF.

V gene TRBV5-1 combines with J gene TRBJ1-2; D is uncertain. Germline CDR1 and CDR2: SGHRS and YFSETQ. The V end lost 4 bases, the J end lost 6 bases, and 10 bases lay between the germline ends. The CDR3 covers 12 residues. The CDR3 nucleotides are TGCGCCAGCAGCACGGAGATGGATGGCTACACCTTC. Translated: CASSTEMDGYTF. Complete variable domain (other parts from reference TRBV5-1 and TRBJ1-2): KAGVTQTPRYLIKTRGQQVTLSCSPISGHRSVSWYQQTPGQGLQFLFEYFSETQRNKGNFPGRFSGRQFSNSRSEMNVSTLELGDSALYLCASSTEMDGYTFGSGTRLTVV.

Written as DNA, the CDR3 is TGTGCCACCCCCGGGCCAGGGGGGGCGGGGACCCAGTACTTC. This encodes CATPGPGGAGTQYF. The chain carries TRBV15 and TRBJ2-5; the D call may be TRBD1 or TRBD2 (7 bases each). Germline values: CDR1 LNHNV, CDR2 YYDKDF (reference sequence). The CDR3 totals 14 residues. V was pared by 8 bases and J by 7 bases, with 20 bases between.

V is TRBV2 and J is TRBJ2-1; D possibly corresponds to TRBD2 (6 bases). This CDR3 comprises 14 residues. Germline V CDR1 and CDR2: SNHLY, FYNNEI. The V gene lost 4 bases and the J gene lost 2 bases, with 9 bases spanning the gap. CDR3 in amino acids: CASSVWTTYNEQFF. The CDR3 bases are TGTGCCAGCAGTGTTTGGACTACCTACAATGAGCAGTTCTTC.

The count of this clone is one. The chain couples TRBV30 to TRBJ1-1, with D unresolved. This CDR3 contains 12 residues. Deletions cut 0 bases from V and 11 bases from J, with 13 bases between. Germline V gives CDR1 GTSNPN, CDR2 SVGIG (reference sequence). The CDR3 loop reads CAWSVRQPGAFF. CDR3 DNA: TGTGCCTGGAGTGTAAGGCAACCGGGGGCTTTCTTT.

V is TRBV27 and J is TRBJ2-7, with D maybe TRBD2 (5 bases). The CDR3 has 15 amino acids. CDR1 is MNHEY and CDR2 is SMNVEV in the germline V gene (reference sequence). Trimming cost V 5 bases and J 6 bases, with 20 bases left between them. CDR3 coding DNA: TGTGCCAGCAGTCCTACCAGATTAGGAGGCGGCGAGCAGTACTTC. It yields the protein CASSPTRLGGGEQYF.

The chain combines TRBV27 with TRBJ2-7; TRBD1 agrees at 11 bases. V was pared by 5 bases and J by 4 bases, with 10 bases of the junction left unmatched. This CDR3 comprises 16 residues. Germline loops: CDR1 MNHEY, CDR2 SMNVEV (reference sequence). The CDR3 spells CASSLSAGQGAYEQYF. DNA of the CDR3: TGTGCCAGCAGTCTCTCGGCCGGACAGGGGGCGTACGAGCAGTACTTC.